This T cell receptor beta chain was recovered during a study of T cells in Graves' hyperthyroidism and ophthalmopathy. Trimming cost V 5 bases and J 2 bases, with 10 bases left between them. Germline values: CDR1 MNHNS, CDR2 SASEGT. This CDR3 has 13 amino acids. The table lists this clonotype with a few counts. The target antigen is unknown. Absence of ophthalmopathy progression within 18 months defined stable Graves' hyperthyroidism. Study-level points and caveats: Most clonotypes expanded in thyroid above 0.001 were likewise present in blood.

Amplified TCR beta CDR3 regions derived from RNA transcripts. Carried out on the TCR CDR3, a first-round RT-PCR used the HTBI primer set. TCRdb re-analysed the multiplex PCR reads in MiXCR, keeping a single row per CDR3 protein. This table has approximately 640,000 distinct CDR3 sequences, about 16% appearing once. Sequencing used blood. The V gene is TRBV6-1, the J gene TRBJ2-7, with a tentative D call TRBD2 (5 bases). The sequence came from a woman in her 30s with Graves' hyperthyroidism. The CDR3 is CASSYSEAYEQYF. The DNA of the CDR3 is TGTGCCAGCAGTTATAGCGAGGCCTACGAGCAGTACTTC.